The present TCR beta chain was sequenced within a study of identical twins (TCRdb year 2016). In terms of the full investigation: To test whether fetal clonotypes persist, the study used deep sequencing on TCR alpha and beta repertoires from monozygotic twins, unrelated adults of various ages, and cord blood. To rule out contamination, the twin experiments were replicated at different times with different library preparation protocols. Overall results and qualifications from the work: In beta out-of-frame sequences, excess twin sharing was weaker, because having fewer shared sequences lowered the signal-to-noise ratio. Invariant T cells such as MAIT and iNKT could partly confound zero-insertion analyses, though diverse VJ usage argued against this for most clonotypes. Abundant cord blood beta clonotypes carried fewer insertions; young adult naive repertoires showed a weaker similar trend, while memory repertoires showed none. Out-of-frame TCR alpha sharing in monozygotic twins was systematically underestimated by recombination models, whereas sharing between unrelated individuals was in agreement with the recombination models. Because the same donors could not be followed over many years, conclusions were based on cross-sectional statistical analysis. Compared with coincidental sharing between unrelated individuals, out-of-frame TCR alpha sequences shared between twins showed an excess of sequences with low generation probability.

The library relied on 5' RACE. TCRdb shows the sequencer as Illumina HiSeq 2000. A universal primer binding site was added through template switching, and the final cDNA carried a unique molecular identifier so that TCR cDNA molecules could be counted accurately. Specific primers in the conserved constant-segment region were used to synthesize first-strand cDNA for the TCR alpha and beta chains. Each cDNA library was double barcoded, with a SMART-Mk sample barcode plus Illumina barcodes, to control for contamination. TruSeq adapter sequences along with Illumina sample barcodes were introduced in two successive PCR steps. The TCR alpha and beta cDNA libraries were sequenced on the Illumina HiSeq platform using custom primers. From the authors' description of their analysis: MiGEC processed the raw reads to extract unique molecular identifiers, while MiXCR was used to determine the CDR3 positions. For each individual, recombination models were inferred using an EM algorithm with the repgenHMM and IGoR tools. Shared clonotype analysis was performed with the tcR package in R, normalizing sharing by the product of cloneset sizes. Out-of-frame nonproductive sequences were analyzed to study raw recombination free of thymic and clonal selection effects. TCRdb ran its own pipeline on the public reads, namely fastp trimming at Q25 and MiXCR clone calling, and kept in-frame beta chains. Each entry is one CDR3 protein sequence, shown with its most common DNA and genes. These V and J calls rely on TCRdb rather than the paper's analysis. Here the sample has some 320,000 distinct CDR3 sequences; about 12% occur a single time. The ten largest account for around 7.2% of the sample.

All donors were healthy Caucasians. The twin cohort comprised three pairs of female monozygotic twins, all aged roughly 18 to 30 years. Positive isolation kits from Invitrogen were used to isolate CD4+ and CD8+ T cell populations. Remarks on this clonotype: Its binding antigen is unknown. No base qualities exist here, and no much larger clone lies one base off it.

The CDR3 measures 18 amino acids from cysteine to phenylalanine. CDR3 DNA only is kept here, 54 bases in frame from base 1. V was cut back by 1 base and J by 5 bases, leaving a gap of 21 bases between them. Based on the germline V gene, the CDR1 and CDR2 sequences are LGHNT and FRNRAP. The sample was also linked to a second study, of yellow fever vaccine responses in identical twins. In that second paper, the authors write: The authors reported that the T cell response to vaccination in identical twins appeared partly convergent and partly personalized. Focusing on identical twins, the study followed the T cell clones that responded to the vaccine, and did so with precision.

The V gene is TRBV12-5 and the J gene is TRBJ2-1, and the D gene may be TRBD2, 6 bases matching. The sample comprised CD8+ T cells sorted from blood. This sequence originates from a woman aged 18 to 35 in good health. The CDR3 in this case is CASGLDTEGPANNNEQFF. The nucleotide sequence reads as follows: TGTGCTAGTGGTTTGGACACGGAGGGTCCCGCAAACAACAATGAGCAGTTCTTC.